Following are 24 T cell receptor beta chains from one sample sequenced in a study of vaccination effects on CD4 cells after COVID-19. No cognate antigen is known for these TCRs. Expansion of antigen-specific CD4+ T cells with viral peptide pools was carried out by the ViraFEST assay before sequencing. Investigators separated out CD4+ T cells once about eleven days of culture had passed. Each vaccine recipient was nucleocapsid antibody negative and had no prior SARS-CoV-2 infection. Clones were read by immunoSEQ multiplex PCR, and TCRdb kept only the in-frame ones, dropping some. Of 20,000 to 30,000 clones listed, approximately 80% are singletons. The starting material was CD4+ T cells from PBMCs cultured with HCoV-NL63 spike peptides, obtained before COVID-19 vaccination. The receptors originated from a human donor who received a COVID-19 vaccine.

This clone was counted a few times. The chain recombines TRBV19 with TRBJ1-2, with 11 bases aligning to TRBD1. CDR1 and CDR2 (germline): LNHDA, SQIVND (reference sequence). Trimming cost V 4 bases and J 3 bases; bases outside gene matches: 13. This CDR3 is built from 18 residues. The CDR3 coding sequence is TGTGCCAGTAGTAGCGCCGGGACAGGGGGTGGAAGGTACTATGGCTACACCTTC. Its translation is CASSSAGTGGGRYYGYTF.

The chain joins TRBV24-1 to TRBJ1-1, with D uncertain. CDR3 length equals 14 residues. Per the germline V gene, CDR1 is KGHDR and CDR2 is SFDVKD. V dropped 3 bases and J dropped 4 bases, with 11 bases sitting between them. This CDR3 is CATSDNGRSTEAFF. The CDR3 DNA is TGTGCCACCAGTGATAATGGAAGGAGCACTGAAGCTTTCTTT.

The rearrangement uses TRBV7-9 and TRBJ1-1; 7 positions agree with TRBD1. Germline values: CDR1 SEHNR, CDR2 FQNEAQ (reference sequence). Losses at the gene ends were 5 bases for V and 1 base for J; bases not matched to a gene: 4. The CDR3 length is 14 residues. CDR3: CASSPGQSNTEAFF. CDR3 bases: TGTGCCAGCAGCCCGGGACAGTCGAACACTGAAGCTTTCTTT.

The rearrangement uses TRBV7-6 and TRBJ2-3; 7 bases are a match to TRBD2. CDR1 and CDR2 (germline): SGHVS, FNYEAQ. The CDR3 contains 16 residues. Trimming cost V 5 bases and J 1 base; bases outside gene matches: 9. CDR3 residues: CASSPVAGIGTDTQYF. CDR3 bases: TGTGCCAGCAGCCCCGTAGCGGGTATAGGCACAGATACGCAGTATTTT.

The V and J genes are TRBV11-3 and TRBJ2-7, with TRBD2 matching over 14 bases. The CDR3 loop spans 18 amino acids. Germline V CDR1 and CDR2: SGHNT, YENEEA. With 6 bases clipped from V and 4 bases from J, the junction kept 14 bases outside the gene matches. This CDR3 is CASRRPGLAGVSSYEQYF. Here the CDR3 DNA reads TGTGCCAGCAGGAGACCGGGACTAGCGGGAGTATCGTCATACGAGCAGTACTTC.

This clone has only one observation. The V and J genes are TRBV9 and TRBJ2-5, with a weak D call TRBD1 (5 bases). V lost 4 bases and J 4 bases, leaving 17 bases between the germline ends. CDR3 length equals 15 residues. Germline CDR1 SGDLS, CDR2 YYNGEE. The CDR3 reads CASSSQATRPETQYF. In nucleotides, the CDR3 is TGTGCCAGCAGCTCACAGGCGACCCGCCCAGAGACCCAGTACTTC.

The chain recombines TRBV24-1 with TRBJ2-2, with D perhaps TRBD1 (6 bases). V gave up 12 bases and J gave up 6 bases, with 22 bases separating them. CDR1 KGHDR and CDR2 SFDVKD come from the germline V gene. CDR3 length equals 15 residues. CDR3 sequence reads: CAAHSNRAPAGELFF. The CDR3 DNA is TGTGCCGCCCATTCCAACAGGGCCCCAGCCGGGGAGCTGTTTTTT.

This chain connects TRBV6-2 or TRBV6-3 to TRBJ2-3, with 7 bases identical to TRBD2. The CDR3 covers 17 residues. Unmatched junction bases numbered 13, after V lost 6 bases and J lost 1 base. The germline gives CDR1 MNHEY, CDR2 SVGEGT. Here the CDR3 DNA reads TGTGCCAGCAGCCCCCGTCGGTGGGCGGGGGGCACAGATACGCAGTATTTT. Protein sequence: CASSPRRWAGGTDTQYF.

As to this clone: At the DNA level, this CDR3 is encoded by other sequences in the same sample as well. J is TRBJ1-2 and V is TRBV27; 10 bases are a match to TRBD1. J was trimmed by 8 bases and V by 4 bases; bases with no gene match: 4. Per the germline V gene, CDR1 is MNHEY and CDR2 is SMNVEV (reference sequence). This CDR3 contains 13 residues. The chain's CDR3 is CASSSGQGEGYTF. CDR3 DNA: TGTGCCAGCAGTTCCGGACAGGGGGAGGGCTACACCTTC.

The CDR3 DNA sequence: TGTGCCAGTAGCCCGGGACAGAACACCGGGGAGCTGTTTTTT. This translates into CASSPGQNTGELFF. J is TRBJ2-2 and V is TRBV19; the D gene is possibly TRBD1 (6 bases). Trimming stripped 6 bases from V and 1 base from J, with 9 bases between. Per the germline V gene, CDR1 is LNHDA and CDR2 is SQIVND (reference sequence). This CDR3 is 14 amino acids long.

The CDR3 sequence is CASSQMTGTEAFF. CDR3 nucleotides: TGTGCCAGCAGCCAGATGACAGGGACTGAAGCTTTCTTT. This chain links TRBV3-1 (or the pseudogene TRBV3-2) with TRBJ1-1; 7 nucleotides line up with TRBD1. The CDR3 spans 13 residues. Trimming took 3 bases from V and 5 from J; bases not matched to a gene: 3. Germline values: CDR1 LGHDT, CDR2 YNNKEL (reference sequence).

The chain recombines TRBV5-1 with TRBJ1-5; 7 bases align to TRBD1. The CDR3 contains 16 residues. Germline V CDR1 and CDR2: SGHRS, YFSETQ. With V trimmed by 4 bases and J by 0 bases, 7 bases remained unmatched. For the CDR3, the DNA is TGCGCCAGCAGCCCAGGGACAGTTTATAGCAATCAGCCCCAGCATTTT. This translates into CASSPGTVYSNQPQHF.

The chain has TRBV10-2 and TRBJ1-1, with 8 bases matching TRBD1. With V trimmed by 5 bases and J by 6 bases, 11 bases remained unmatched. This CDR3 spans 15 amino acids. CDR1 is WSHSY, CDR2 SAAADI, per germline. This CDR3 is CASSIRTGRSSEAFF. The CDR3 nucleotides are TGCGCCAGCAGTATACGGACAGGGAGGTCCTCTGAAGCTTTCTTT.

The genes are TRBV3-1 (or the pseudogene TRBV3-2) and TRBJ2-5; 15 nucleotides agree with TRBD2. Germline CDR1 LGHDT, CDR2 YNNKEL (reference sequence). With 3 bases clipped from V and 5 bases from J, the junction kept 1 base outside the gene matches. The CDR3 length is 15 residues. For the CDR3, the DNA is TGTGCCAGCAGCCAGGGGACTAGCGGGGGGGAGACCCAGTACTTC. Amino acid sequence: CASSQGTSGGETQYF.

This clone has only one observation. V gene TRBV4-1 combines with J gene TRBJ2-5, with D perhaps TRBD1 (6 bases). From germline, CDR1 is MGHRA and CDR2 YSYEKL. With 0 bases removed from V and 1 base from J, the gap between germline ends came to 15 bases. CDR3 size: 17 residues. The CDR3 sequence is CASSQDKGDRGQETQYF. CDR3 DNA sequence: TGCGCCAGCAGCCAAGATAAGGGGGATAGGGGCCAAGAGACCCAGTACTTC.

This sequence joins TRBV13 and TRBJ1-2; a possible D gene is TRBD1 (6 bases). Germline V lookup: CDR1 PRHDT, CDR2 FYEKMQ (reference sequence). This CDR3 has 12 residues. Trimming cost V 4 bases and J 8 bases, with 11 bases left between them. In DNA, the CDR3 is TGTGCCAGCAGCTCTAATGACAGGGGCTACACCTTC. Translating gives CASSSNDRGYTF.

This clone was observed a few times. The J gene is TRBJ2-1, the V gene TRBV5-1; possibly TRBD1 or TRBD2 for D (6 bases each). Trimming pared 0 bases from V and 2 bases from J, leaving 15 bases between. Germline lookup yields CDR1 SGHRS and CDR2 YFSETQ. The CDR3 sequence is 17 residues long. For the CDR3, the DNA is TGCGCCAGCAGCTTGGTGGGGGGCCTAGGACCCTACAATGAGCAGTTCTTC. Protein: CASSLVGGLGPYNEQFF.

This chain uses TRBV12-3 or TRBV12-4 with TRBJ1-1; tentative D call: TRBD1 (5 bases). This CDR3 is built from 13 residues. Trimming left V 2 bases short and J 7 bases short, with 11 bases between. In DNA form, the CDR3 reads TGTGCCAGCAGTTTATGGGGAAGGGGTGAAGCTTTCTTT. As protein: CASSLWGRGEAFF.

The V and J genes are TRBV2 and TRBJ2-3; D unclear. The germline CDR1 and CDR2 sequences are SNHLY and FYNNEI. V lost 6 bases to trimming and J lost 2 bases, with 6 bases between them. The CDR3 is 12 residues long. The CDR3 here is CASRGFTDTQYF. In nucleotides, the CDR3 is TGTGCCAGCAGGGGTTTCACAGATACGCAGTATTTT. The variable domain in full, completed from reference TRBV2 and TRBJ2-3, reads EPEVTQTPSHQVTQMGQEVILRCVPISNHLYFYWYRQILGQKVEFLVSFYNNEISEKSEIFDDQFSVERPDGSNFTLKIRSTKLEDSAMYFCASRGFTDTQYFGPGTRLTVL.

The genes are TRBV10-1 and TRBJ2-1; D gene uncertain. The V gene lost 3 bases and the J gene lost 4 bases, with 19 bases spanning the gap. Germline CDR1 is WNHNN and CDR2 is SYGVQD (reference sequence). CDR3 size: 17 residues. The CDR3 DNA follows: TGCGCCAGCAGTGAACCAATCCGAGACCAGATATACAATGAGCAGTTCTTC. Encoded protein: CASSEPIRDQIYNEQFF.

CDR3 residues: CASSLLGGLEQPQHF. The CDR3 DNA sequence: TGCGCCAGCAGCTTGCTTGGGGGGTTAGAACAGCCCCAGCATTTT. The chain employs TRBV5-1 and TRBJ1-5, with D maybe TRBD1 (5 bases). CDR1 SGHRS and CDR2 YFSETQ come from the germline V gene. Trimming removed 1 base from V and 7 bases from J, with 15 bases in between. The CDR3 extends over 15 amino acids.

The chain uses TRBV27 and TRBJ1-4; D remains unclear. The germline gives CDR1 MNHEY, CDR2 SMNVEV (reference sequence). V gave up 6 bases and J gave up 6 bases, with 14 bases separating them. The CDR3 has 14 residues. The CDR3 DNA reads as TGTGCCAGCAGACCAACCTGGTTGGATGAAAAACTGTTTTTT. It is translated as CASRPTWLDEKLFF.

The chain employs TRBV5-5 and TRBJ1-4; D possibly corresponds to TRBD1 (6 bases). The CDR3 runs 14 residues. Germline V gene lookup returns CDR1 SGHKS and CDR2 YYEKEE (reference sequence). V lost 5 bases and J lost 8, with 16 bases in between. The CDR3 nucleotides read TGTGCCAGCAGATCAGGGGTCCTCCACGAAAAACTGTTTTTT. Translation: CASRSGVLHEKLFF.

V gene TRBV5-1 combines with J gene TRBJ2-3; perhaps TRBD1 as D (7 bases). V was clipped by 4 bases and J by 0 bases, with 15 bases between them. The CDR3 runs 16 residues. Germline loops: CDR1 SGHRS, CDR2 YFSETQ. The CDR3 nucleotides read TGCGCCAGCAGCGGCGGGACAGATTTTAGCACAGATACGCAGTATTTT. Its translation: CASSGGTDFSTDTQYF.